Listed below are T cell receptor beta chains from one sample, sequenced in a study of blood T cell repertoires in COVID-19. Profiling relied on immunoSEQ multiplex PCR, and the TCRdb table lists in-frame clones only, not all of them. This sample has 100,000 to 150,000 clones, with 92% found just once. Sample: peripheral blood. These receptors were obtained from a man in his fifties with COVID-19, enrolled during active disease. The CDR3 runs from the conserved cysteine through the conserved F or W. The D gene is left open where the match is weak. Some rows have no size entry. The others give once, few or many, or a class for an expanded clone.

DNA: TGTGCCAGCAGCCAAGATAGGAGCGTGGTTAACTATGGCTACACCTTC
CDR3: CASSQDRSVVNYGYTF
size: .
J: TRBJ1-2
D: .
V: TRBV4-2

DNA: TGTGCCAGCAGCTTCCAGGCCTTTAGCGCAGATACGCAGTATTTT
CDR3: CASSFQAFSADTQYF
size: .
J: TRBJ2-3
D: .
V: TRBV7-2

DNA: TGTGCCAGCAGCTTCCTCGGGACTAGCTCCTACAATGAGCAGTTCTTC
CDR3: CASSFLGTSSYNEQFF
size: .
J: TRBJ2-1
D: TRBD2
V: TRBV7-3

DNA: TGCGCCAGCAGCCGACAGGGTTACACCGGGGAGCTGTTTTTT
CDR3: CASSRQGYTGELFF
size: once
J: TRBJ2-2
D: TRBD1
V: TRBV5-1

DNA: TGTGTCAGCAGCTTAGCAGTGGGGACAGGGATTTTGCACTACCAAGAGACCCAGTACTTC
CDR3: CVSSLAVGTGILHYQETQYF
size: .
J: TRBJ2-5
D: TRBD1
V: TRBV7-2

DNA: TGTGCCAGCAGCTTAGTTCCCGGACAGGGCTATAATTCACCCCTCCACTTT
CDR3: CASSLVPGQGYNSPLHF
size: .
J: TRBJ1-6
D: TRBD1
V: TRBV7-6

DNA: TGTGCGGCGTTTCTAGCGGGAGTTAGGACCGGGGAGCTGTTTTTT
CDR3: CAAFLAGVRTGELFF
size: few
J: TRBJ2-2
D: TRBD2
V: TRBV27

DNA: TGTGCCAGCAGCTTGGGGCAGGGTCTCACCGGGGAGCTGTTTTTT
CDR3: CASSLGQGLTGELFF
size: .
J: TRBJ2-2
D: .
V: TRBV11-1

DNA: TGTGCCAGCAGCACTATCCGACAGGCCCTCGATCTTTACAATGAGCAGTTCTTC
CDR3: CASSTIRQALDLYNEQFF
size: .
J: TRBJ2-1
D: .
V: TRBV7-2

DNA: TGTGCCAGCAGCCAAGATCATGGCGGGATGGCCGGGGAGCTGTTTTTT
CDR3: CASSQDHGGMAGELFF
size: .
J: TRBJ2-2
D: .
V: TRBV14

DNA: TGTGCCAGCAGTAGAGATGGCGGTACGCAGTATTTT
CDR3: CASSRDGGTQYF
size: .
J: TRBJ2-3
D: .
V: TRBV27

DNA: TGTGCCAGCAGTTACGATCAGGTCACAGATACGCAGTATTTT
CDR3: CASSYDQVTDTQYF
size: .
J: TRBJ2-3
D: .
V: TRBV6-5

DNA: TGTGCCATCAGTGAGTCTCGGACAGGGGTGGCAGATACGCAGTATTTT
CDR3: CAISESRTGVADTQYF
size: .
J: TRBJ2-3
D: TRBD1
V: TRBV10-3

DNA: TGCGCCAGCAGCTTGGGCCTAGCGGGCTCCTACAATGAGCAGTTCTTC
CDR3: CASSLGLAGSYNEQFF
size: .
J: TRBJ2-1
D: TRBD2
V: TRBV5-1

DNA: TGTGCCAGCAGCCCTCAGGGGCGGGAGCAGTACTTC
CDR3: CASSPQGREQYF
size: .
J: TRBJ2-7
D: .
V: TRBV4-2

DNA: TGTGCCAGCTCACCTATACCTAGAGGCACAGATACGCAGTATTTT
CDR3: CASSPIPRGTDTQYF
size: .
J: TRBJ2-3
D: .
V: TRBV18

DNA: TGTGCCAGCAGCTCAAACAATGAGCAGTTCTTC
CDR3: CASSSNNEQFF
size: .
J: TRBJ2-1
D: .
V: TRBV13

DNA: TGTGCCAGCTCCACGCGGGAGACTGAAGCTTTCTTT
CDR3: CASSTRETEAFF
size: few
J: TRBJ1-1
D: .
V: TRBV18

DNA: TGTGCCTCGCGGGGGGGGCAGCATGGCTACACCTTC
CDR3: CASRGGQHGYTF
size: .
J: TRBJ1-2
D: .
V: TRBV9

DNA: TGTGCCAGCAGCCGACAGGTGGAATCTACGCAGTATTTT
CDR3: CASSRQVESTQYF
size: .
J: TRBJ2-3
D: .
V: TRBV7-7

DNA: TGTGCCAGCAGTGAGCCGGGACAGCTCTATGGCTACACCTTC
CDR3: CASSEPGQLYGYTF
size: .
J: TRBJ1-2
D: TRBD1
V: TRBV25-1

DNA: TGTGCCAGTAGTATTACTGGGGCCAACGTCCTGACTTTC
CDR3: CASSITGANVLTF
size: .
J: TRBJ2-6
D: .
V: TRBV19

DNA: TGTGCCAGCAGTTTTTTGGCCCGCTTCTACAATGAGCAGTTCTTC
CDR3: CASSFLARFYNEQFF
size: once
J: TRBJ2-1
D: .
V: TRBV28

DNA: TGTGCCACCAGCAGAGATCTAGGGAACACTGAAGCTTTCTTT
CDR3: CATSRDLGNTEAFF
size: .
J: TRBJ1-1
D: .
V: TRBV15

DNA: TGTGCCAGTAGTACCATGACAGGGGCCGGAGTTAACAATGAGCAGTTCTTC
CDR3: CASSTMTGAGVNNEQFF
size: .
J: TRBJ2-1
D: TRBD1
V: TRBV19

DNA: TGTGCCAGCAGCCACCTCCCCCGGGAGACCGGGGAGCTGTTTTTT
CDR3: CASSHLPRETGELFF
size: .
J: TRBJ2-2
D: .
V: TRBV3-1/TRBV3-2

DNA: TGTGCCATCAGTGATTTGGGGTTTGAGGGTGAAAAACTGTTTTTT
CDR3: CAISDLGFEGEKLFF
size: .
J: TRBJ1-4
D: .
V: TRBV10-3

DNA: TGTGCCACCATGGCCCGGGCCAATAAACGGGGCTACGAGCAGTACTTC
CDR3: CATMARANKRGYEQYF
size: .
J: TRBJ2-7
D: .
V: TRBV10-3

DNA: TGTGCCAGCAGGGGTGGACTCCCGAGGCGAGAGACCCAGTACTTC
CDR3: CASRGGLPRRETQYF
size: .
J: TRBJ2-5
D: .
V: TRBV5-4

DNA: TGCGCCAGCAGCCCTTACGGGACAGGGGTTTCCTACGAGCAGTACTTC
CDR3: CASSPYGTGVSYEQYF
size: .
J: TRBJ2-7
D: TRBD1
V: TRBV4-1

DNA: TGTGCCAGCAGCGGAGGGACAGCTGGAAACACCATATATTTT
CDR3: CASSGGTAGNTIYF
size: once
J: TRBJ1-3
D: TRBD1
V: TRBV9

DNA: TGTGCCAGCAGCCTCCGGACAGGGACAGATACGCAGTATTTT
CDR3: CASSLRTGTDTQYF
size: .
J: TRBJ2-3
D: TRBD1
V: TRBV6-4

DNA: TGTGCCAGCAGCCATGGGCGGGGGGGTAATTCACCCCTCCACTTT
CDR3: CASSHGRGGNSPLHF
size: .
J: TRBJ1-6
D: .
V: TRBV9

DNA: TGTGCCAGTAGTGGGGGACTAGCGGGATTGAGCTCCTACAATGAGCAGTTCTTC
CDR3: CASSGGLAGLSSYNEQFF
size: .
J: TRBJ2-1
D: TRBD2
V: TRBV19

DNA: TGCGCCAGCAGCTACAGGACAACGACTAGCGGGAGTGGCTACGAGCAGTACTTC
CDR3: CASSYRTTTSGSGYEQYF
size: .
J: TRBJ2-7
D: TRBD2
V: TRBV5-1

DNA: TGTGCCAGCAGTTCTGGCAGGGGGCTGGGAGATACGCAGTATTTT
CDR3: CASSSGRGLGDTQYF
size: .
J: TRBJ2-3
D: TRBD1
V: TRBV6-2/TRBV6-3

DNA: TGTGCCAGCACCGTCGCCCTCTTAGCGGGAACTAGAGGCACAGATACGCAGTATTTT
CDR3: CASTVALLAGTRGTDTQYF
size: .
J: TRBJ2-3
D: TRBD2
V: TRBV7-2

DNA: TGTGCCACCAGTGAGTACGGATCGGGCACCGGGGAGCTGTTTTTT
CDR3: CATSEYGSGTGELFF
size: .
J: TRBJ2-2
D: .
V: TRBV24-1

DNA: TGTGCCAGCAGTTACAATCCGGGCTACGAGCAGTACTTC
CDR3: CASSYNPGYEQYF
size: .
J: TRBJ2-7
D: .
V: TRBV6-5

DNA: TGTGCCAGCAGCTTAGACCGACTAGCGGGATGGTTGTTCTTC
CDR3: CASSLDRLAGWLFF
size: .
J: TRBJ2-1
D: TRBD2
V: TRBV11-2

DNA: TGTGCCAGTAGTATGGGACCAGGGGATGAGTATGGCTACACCTTC
CDR3: CASSMGPGDEYGYTF
size: .
J: TRBJ1-2
D: .
V: TRBV19

DNA: TGCAGTGCTAGTCCTCCCAATGAGCAGTTCTTC
CDR3: CSASPPNEQFF
size: .
J: TRBJ2-1
D: .
V: TRBV20-1

DNA: TGCGCCAGCTCACTAGCGGAATTCACAGATACGCAGTATTTT
CDR3: CASSLAEFTDTQYF
size: .
J: TRBJ2-3
D: TRBD2
V: TRBV5-1

DNA: TGTGCCACCAGCAGAGACGGGGACACTGATCAGCCCCAGCATTTT
CDR3: CATSRDGDTDQPQHF
size: .
J: TRBJ1-5
D: .
V: TRBV15

DNA: TGTGCCGCAGGGGCGCGGGCATCCCACGAGCAGTACTTC
CDR3: CAAGARASHEQYF
size: .
J: TRBJ2-7
D: .
V: TRBV28

DNA: TGTGCCAGCAGCCAAGATCATCGGCGGGAGGGCCGGAACGAGCAGTACTTC
CDR3: CASSQDHRREGRNEQYF
size: .
J: TRBJ2-7
D: TRBD2
V: TRBV3-1/TRBV3-2

DNA: TGTGCCAGCAGCGGGACAGGTCGAAACACCATATATTTT
CDR3: CASSGTGRNTIYF
size: .
J: TRBJ1-3
D: TRBD1
V: TRBV6-5

DNA: TGTGCCAGCAGTTTCCGGACTATTAACAATGAGCAGTTCTTC
CDR3: CASSFRTINNEQFF
size: .
J: TRBJ2-1
D: .
V: TRBV28

DNA: TGTGCCAGCAGCTTAGCCACGGGACAGGGACTTTTGCACTATGGCTACACCTTC
CDR3: CASSLATGQGLLHYGYTF
size: once
J: TRBJ1-2
D: TRBD1
V: TRBV7-2

DNA: TGTGCCAGCAGCTTGGAGGCTAGCGGGAGGGCCGGGGATACGCAGTATTTT
CDR3: CASSLEASGRAGDTQYF
size: .
J: TRBJ2-3
D: TRBD2
V: TRBV5-4

DNA: TGTGCCAGTAGCCCCCGAGATCAGCCCCAGCATTTT
CDR3: CASSPRDQPQHF
size: .
J: TRBJ1-5
D: .
V: TRBV19

DNA: TGTGCCAGCAGCGTGGGAGACAATCAGCCCCAGCATTTT
CDR3: CASSVGDNQPQHF
size: .
J: TRBJ1-5
D: .
V: TRBV9

DNA: TGTGCCAGCAGCGTACACGGGTCATCTGAGACCCAGTACTTC
CDR3: CASSVHGSSETQYF
size: once
J: TRBJ2-5
D: .
V: TRBV9

DNA: TGTGCCAGCAGCGAGACAGGGGACCACGAGCAGTACTTC
CDR3: CASSETGDHEQYF
size: .
J: TRBJ2-7
D: TRBD1
V: TRBV7-8

DNA: TGTGCCAGCAGCCCGAACAGAGATACGCAGTATTTT
CDR3: CASSPNRDTQYF
size: .
J: TRBJ2-3
D: .
V: TRBV7-9

DNA: TGTGCCAGCACCGACCGGACGCGGGGAGAGACCCAGTACTTC
CDR3: CASTDRTRGETQYF
size: .
J: TRBJ2-5
D: .
V: TRBV7-2

DNA: TGTGCCAGCAGCTTAGCGGGAGCCAACTGGAATGAGCAGTTCTTC
CDR3: CASSLAGANWNEQFF
size: .
J: TRBJ2-1
D: .
V: TRBV7-9

DNA: TGCGCCAGCAGATACGACATGGGTACAGGAACTGGAAACACCATATATTTT
CDR3: CASRYDMGTGTGNTIYF
size: once
J: TRBJ1-3
D: .
V: TRBV5-1

DNA: TGTGCCAGCAGTTCACCGGACACTACCTACGAGCAGTACTTC
CDR3: CASSSPDTTYEQYF
size: .
J: TRBJ2-7
D: .
V: TRBV28

DNA: TGTGCCTGGAGTCCCAGGGGCAGGGATAGCAATCAGCCCCAGCATTTT
CDR3: CAWSPRGRDSNQPQHF
size: .
J: TRBJ1-5
D: .
V: TRBV30